This T cell receptor beta chain was sequenced during a study of T cell responses to AZD1222 COVID-19 vaccine. The overall study: Pooled in the analysis were second doses at about 4 or about 12 weeks. General study results and limits: Repertoires were sampled only after the peak T cell response. Donor demographics were predominantly white British with a female majority; clonal diversity may be underestimated. Only 5 or 6 AZD1222 recipients tested seropositive at baseline.

Sequenced by immunoSEQ multiplex PCR; TCRdb stores in-frame clones only, minus some. The profile shows 200,000 to 300,000 clones, more than 85% of them singletons. This CDR3 contains 14 residues. The junction had 7 bases not matched to a gene; V was cut back by 4 bases and J by 5 bases. Germline CDR1 and CDR2: SGHRS and YFSETQ. About this clone itself: Antigen specificity is unknown.

The V and J genes are TRBV5-1 and TRBJ2-5, with 8 positions matching TRBD2. This sample comprised peripheral blood, obtained on day 0 of AZD1222 vaccination. This receptor was taken from an adult in good health. The CDR3 sequence is CASSRWTSSETQYF. In nucleotides, the CDR3 is TGCGCCAGCAGCCGATGGACTAGCAGCGAGACCCAGTACTTC.